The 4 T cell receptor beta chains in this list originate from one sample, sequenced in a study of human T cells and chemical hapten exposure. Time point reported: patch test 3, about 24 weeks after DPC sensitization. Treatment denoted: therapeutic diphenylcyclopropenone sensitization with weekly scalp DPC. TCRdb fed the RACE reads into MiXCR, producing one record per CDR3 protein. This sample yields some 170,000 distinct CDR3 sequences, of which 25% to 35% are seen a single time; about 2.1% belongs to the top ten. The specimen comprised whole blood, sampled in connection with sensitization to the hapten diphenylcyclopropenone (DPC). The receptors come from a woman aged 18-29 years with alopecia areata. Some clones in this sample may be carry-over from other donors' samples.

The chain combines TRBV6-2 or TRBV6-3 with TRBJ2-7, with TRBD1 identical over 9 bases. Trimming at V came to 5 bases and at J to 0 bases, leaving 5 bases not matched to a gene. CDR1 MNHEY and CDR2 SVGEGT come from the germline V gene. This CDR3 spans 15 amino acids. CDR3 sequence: CASSGRDRASYEQYF. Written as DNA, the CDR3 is TGTGCCAGCAGTGGCCGGGACAGGGCCTCCTACGAGCAGTACTTC.

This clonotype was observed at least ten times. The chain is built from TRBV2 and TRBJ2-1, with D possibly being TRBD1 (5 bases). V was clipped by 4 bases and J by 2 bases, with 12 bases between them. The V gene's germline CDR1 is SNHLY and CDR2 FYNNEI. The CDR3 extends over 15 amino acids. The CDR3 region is CASSGQRETYNEQFF. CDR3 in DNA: TGTGCCAGCAGTGGACAGCGCGAGACCTACAATGAGCAGTTCTTC.

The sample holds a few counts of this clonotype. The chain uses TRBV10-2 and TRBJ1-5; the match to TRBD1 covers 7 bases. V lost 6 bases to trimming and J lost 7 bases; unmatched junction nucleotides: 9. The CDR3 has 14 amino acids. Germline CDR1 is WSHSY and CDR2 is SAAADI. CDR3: CASRNTGAGQPQHF. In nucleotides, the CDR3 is TGCGCCAGCAGGAATACAGGGGCGGGCCAGCCCCAGCATTTT.

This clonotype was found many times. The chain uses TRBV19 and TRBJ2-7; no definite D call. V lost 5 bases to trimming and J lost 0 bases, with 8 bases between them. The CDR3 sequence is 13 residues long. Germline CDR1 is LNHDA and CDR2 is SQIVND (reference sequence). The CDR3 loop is CASSLRPSYEQYF. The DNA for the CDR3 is TGTGCCAGTAGTCTTAGGCCCTCCTACGAGCAGTACTTC. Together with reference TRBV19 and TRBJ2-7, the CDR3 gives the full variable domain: DGGITQSPKYLFRKEGQNVTLSCEQNLNHDAMYWYRQDPGQGLRLIYYSQIVNDFQKGDIAEGYSVSREKKESFPLTVTSAQKNPTAFYLCASSLRPSYEQYFGPGTRLTVT.